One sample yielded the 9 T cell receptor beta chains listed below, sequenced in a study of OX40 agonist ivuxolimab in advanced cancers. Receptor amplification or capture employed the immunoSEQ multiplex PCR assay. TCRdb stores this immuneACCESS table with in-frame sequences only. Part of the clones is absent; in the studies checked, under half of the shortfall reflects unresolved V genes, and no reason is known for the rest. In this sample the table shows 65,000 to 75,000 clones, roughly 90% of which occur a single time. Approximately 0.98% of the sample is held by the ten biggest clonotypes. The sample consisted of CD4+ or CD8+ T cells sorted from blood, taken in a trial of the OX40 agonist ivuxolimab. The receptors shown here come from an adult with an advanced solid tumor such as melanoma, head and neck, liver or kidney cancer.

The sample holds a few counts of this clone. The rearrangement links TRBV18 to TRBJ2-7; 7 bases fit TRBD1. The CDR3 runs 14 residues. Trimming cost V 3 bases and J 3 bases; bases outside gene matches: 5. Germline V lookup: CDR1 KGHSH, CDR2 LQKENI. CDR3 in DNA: TGTGCCAGCTCACCTTCGGACAGGATCTACGAGCAGTACTTC. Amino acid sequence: CASSPSDRIYEQYF.

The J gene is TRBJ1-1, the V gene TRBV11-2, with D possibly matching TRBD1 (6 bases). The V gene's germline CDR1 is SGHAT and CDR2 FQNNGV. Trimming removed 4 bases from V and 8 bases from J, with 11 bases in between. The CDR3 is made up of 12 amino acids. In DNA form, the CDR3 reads TGTGCCAGCAGCTCTATGAGGGGGGAAGCTTTCTTT. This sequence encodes CASSSMRGEAFF.

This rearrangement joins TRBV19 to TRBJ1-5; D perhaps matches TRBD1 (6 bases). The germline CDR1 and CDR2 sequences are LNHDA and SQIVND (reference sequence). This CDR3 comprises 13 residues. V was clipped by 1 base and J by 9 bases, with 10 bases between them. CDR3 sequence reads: CASSIADSRPQHF. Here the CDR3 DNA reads TGTGCCAGTAGTATAGCGGACAGTCGGCCCCAGCATTTT. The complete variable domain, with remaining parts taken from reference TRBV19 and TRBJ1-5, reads DGGITQSPKYLFRKEGQNVTLSCEQNLNHDAMYWYRQDPGQGLRLIYYSQIVNDFQKGDIAEGYSVSREKKESFPLTVTSAQKNPTAFYLCASSIADSRPQHFGDGTRLSIL.

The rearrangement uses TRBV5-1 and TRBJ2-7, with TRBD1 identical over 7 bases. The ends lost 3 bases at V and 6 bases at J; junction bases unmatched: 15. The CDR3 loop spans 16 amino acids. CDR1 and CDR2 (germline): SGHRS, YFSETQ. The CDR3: CASSSEPRQGSGEQYF. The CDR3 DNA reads TGCGCCAGCAGCTCCGAGCCCCGACAGGGTAGTGGCGAGCAGTACTTC.

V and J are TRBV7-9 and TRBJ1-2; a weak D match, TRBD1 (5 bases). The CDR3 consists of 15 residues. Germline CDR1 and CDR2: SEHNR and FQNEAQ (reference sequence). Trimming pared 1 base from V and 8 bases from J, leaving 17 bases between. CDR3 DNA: TGTGCCAGCAGCTTAGAAGTTACAGGTTCGCTGGGCTACACCTTC. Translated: CASSLEVTGSLGYTF.

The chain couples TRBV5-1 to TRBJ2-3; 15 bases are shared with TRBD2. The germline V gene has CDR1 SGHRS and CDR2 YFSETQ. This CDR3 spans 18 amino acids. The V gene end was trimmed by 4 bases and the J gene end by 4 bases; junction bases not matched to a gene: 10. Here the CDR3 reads CASSPGLAGGPKADTQYF. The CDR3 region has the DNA TGCGCCAGCAGCCCCGGACTAGCGGGAGGGCCGAAGGCAGATACGCAGTATTTT.

CDR3 residues: CASSTGQGYGSGTQYF. CDR3 in DNA: TGTGCCAGTAGTACGGGACAGGGTTACGGGAGTGGGACCCAGTACTTC. V gene TRBV19 combines with J gene TRBJ2-5, with 9 bases aligning to TRBD1. J gave up 7 bases and V 4 bases, and 13 bases lay outside the gene matches. This CDR3 spans 16 amino acids. Germline lookup yields CDR1 LNHDA and CDR2 SQIVND (reference sequence). The whole variable domain, filled in from reference TRBV19 and TRBJ2-5, reads DGGITQSPKYLFRKEGQNVTLSCEQNLNHDAMYWYRQDPGQGLRLIYYSQIVNDFQKGDIAEGYSVSREKKESFPLTVTSAQKNPTAFYLCASSTGQGYGSGTQYFGPGTRLLVL.

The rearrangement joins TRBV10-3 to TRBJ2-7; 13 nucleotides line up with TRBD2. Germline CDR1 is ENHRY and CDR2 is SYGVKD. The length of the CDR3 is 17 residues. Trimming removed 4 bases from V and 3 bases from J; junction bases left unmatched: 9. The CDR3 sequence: CAISVRTSGRIVYEQYF. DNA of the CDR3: TGTGCCATCAGTGTCCGGACTAGCGGGAGAATCGTCTACGAGCAGTACTTC.

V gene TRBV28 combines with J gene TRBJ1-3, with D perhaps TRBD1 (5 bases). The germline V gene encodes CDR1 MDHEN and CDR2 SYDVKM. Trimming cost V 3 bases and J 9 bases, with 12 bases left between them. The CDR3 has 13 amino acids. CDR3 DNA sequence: TGTGCCAGCAGTTTCGGGGGTATACCCACCATATATTTT. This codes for CASSFGGIPTIYF.